This TCR beta chain was sequenced in a study of T-cell reconstitution after alpha-beta-depleted transplantation in children. Using unique molecular identifiers, the investigators prepared the TCRbeta library. TCRdb re-called the PCR reads through MiXCR, storing one row per CDR3 protein. Of approximately 170,000 distinct CDR3 sequences listed, roughly 11% are singletons. The sample here was PBMCs, taken before TCRalphabeta/CD19-depleted stem cell transplant. The receptor's source is a boy between 2 and 10 years old with acute myeloid leukemia, due to receive a stem cell transplant.

For the CDR3, the DNA is TGTGCCAGCTCACCACCGGTGAATGAGACCCAGTACTTC. Its translation is CASSPPVNETQYF. The rearrangement uses TRBV18 and TRBJ2-5; D remains unclear. Germline V gives CDR1 KGHSH, CDR2 LQKENI. V dropped 0 bases and J dropped 5 bases, with 7 bases sitting between them. The CDR3 spans 13 residues.